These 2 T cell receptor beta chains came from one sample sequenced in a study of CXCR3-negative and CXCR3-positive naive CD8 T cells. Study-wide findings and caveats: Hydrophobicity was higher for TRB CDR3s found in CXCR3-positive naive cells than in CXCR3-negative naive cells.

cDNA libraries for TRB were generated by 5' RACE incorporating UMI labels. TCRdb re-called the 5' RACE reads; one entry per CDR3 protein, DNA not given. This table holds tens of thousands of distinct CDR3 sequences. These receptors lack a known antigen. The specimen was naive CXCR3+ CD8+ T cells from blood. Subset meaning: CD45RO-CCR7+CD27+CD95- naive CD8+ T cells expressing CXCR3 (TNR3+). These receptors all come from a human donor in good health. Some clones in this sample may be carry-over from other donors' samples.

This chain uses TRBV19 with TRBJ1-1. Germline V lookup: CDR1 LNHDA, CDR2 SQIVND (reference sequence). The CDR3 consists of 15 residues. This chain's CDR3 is CASSIFLTGNTEAFF.

The CDR3 sequence is CASYGTGGPEAFF. The chain has TRBV19 and TRBJ1-1; TCRdb outputs TRBD1, but without DNA this stays unchecked. CDR1 and CDR2 (germline): LNHDA, SQIVND (reference sequence). The CDR3 loop spans 13 amino acids.